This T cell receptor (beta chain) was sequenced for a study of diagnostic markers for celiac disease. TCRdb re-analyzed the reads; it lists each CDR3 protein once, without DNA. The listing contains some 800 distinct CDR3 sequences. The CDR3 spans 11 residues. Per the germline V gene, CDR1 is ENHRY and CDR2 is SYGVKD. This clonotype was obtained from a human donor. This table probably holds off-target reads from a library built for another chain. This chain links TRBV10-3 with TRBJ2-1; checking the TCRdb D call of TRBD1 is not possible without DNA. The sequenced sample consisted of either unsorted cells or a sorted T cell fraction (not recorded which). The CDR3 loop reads CAIQGDEEQFF.